This paragraph covers one T cell receptor beta chain sequence. The sample comes from a study of shared clonotypes between healthy human individuals. The CDR3 totals 12 residues. CDR1 is GTSNPN, CDR2 SVGIG, per germline (reference sequence). V gave up 2 bases and J gave up 6 bases, with 11 bases separating them. Study processing details: ImmunoSEQ sequences covered only the junction and lacked quality scores; filtering therefore differed. Only in-frame clones appear in the TCRdb table, and some are missing; sequencing was by immunoSEQ multiplex PCR. V, J and clone size reflect that table, while D and trimming were determined from the DNA. Altogether roughly 2.4 million clones are present, approximately 96% being singletons, with the ten largest covering 0.1% to 0.15%.

Sequencing was carried out using naive CD4+ T cells sorted from blood. Subset described: CD45RA+ positively selected. This sequence was found in a man between 18 and 29 years old in good health. This chain joins TRBV30 and TRBJ2-7; D possibly corresponds to TRBD1 (5 bases). In DNA, the CDR3 is TGTGCCTGGAGTCCCAGGGTAACCGAGCAGTACTTC. Protein: CAWSPRVTEQYF. The complete variable domain, with remaining parts taken from reference TRBV30 and TRBJ2-7, reads SQTIHQWPATLVQPVGSPLSLECTVEGTSNPNLYWYRQAAGRGLQLLFYSVGIGQISSEVPQNLSASRPQDRQFILSSKKLLLSDSGFYLCAWSPRVTEQYFGPGTRLTVT.